The rows below give T cell receptor beta chains drawn from one sample of a study of control samples from healthy donors and cancer patients. Assay: immunoSEQ multiplex PCR; the TCRdb copy retains only in-frame clones and omits some. The sample holds tens of thousands of clones, just over 90% seen once. The specimen was blood. These TCRs come from a woman between 25 and 40 years old in good health. Each CDR3 is given with its conserved first and last residue. The D gene is left open where the match is weak. The size field is filled for only some rows; it gives once, few, many or a size class.

TRBD1,TRBV7-9,TRBJ2-5,NA,TGTGCCAGCAGGCCACAGGGGGCATGGGAGACCCAGTACTTC,CASRPQGAWETQYF
NA,TRBV30,TRBJ1-5,few,TGTGCCTGGAGTGTAGGGGGGGCCTATCAGCCCCAGCATTTT,CAWSVGGAYQPQHF
NA,TRBV28,TRBJ1-1,NA,TGTGCCAGCAGTTTAGTTCGGGGGCCCGGAGCTTTCTTT,CASSLVRGPGAFF
NA,TRBV18,TRBJ2-3,NA,TGTGCCAGCTCACCACCCAGCGGAGCCTACACAGATACGCAGTATTTT,CASSPPSGAYTDTQYF
NA,TRBV27,TRBJ1-6,NA,TGTGCCAGCAGTGGGGGGCTGCGCTATAATTCACCCCTCCACTTT,CASSGGLRYNSPLHF
NA,TRBV28,TRBJ1-6,NA,TGTGCCAGCAGGGGTCAAAATTCACCCCTCCACTTT,CASRGQNSPLHF
TRBD1,TRBV5-6,TRBJ2-2,NA,TGTGCCAGCAGCTTGGGGACAGGAGGAACCGGGGAGCTGTTTTTT,CASSLGTGGTGELFF
TRBD1,TRBV19,TRBJ2-5,NA,TGTGCCAGTAGTATAGAAAGCAGGGGGCGCGCAGAGACCCAGTACTTC,CASSIESRGRAETQYF
NA,TRBV5-1,TRBJ2-1,NA,TGCGCCAGCAGCTTGGCAGGGACGAGTCTGGGCAATGAGCAGTTCTTC,CASSLAGTSLGNEQFF
NA,TRBV1,TRBJ1-3,NA,TGCACCAGCACCTCGATTCAGGGGAAGGGAAACACCATATATTTT,CTSTSIQGKGNTIYF
NA,TRBV6-5,TRBJ2-1,few,TGTGCCAGCAGCCCCGGGGTTAGCTCCTACAATGAGCAGTTCTTC,CASSPGVSSYNEQFF
NA,TRBV28,TRBJ2-4,NA,TGTGCCAGCAGTTTAGGCGGTTTGTCCAAAAACATTCAGTACTTC,CASSLGGLSKNIQYF
NA,TRBV19,TRBJ1-5,NA,TGTGCCAGTAGTATATTACAGGGTCGGAGCAATCAGCCCCAGCATTTT,CASSILQGRSNQPQHF
TRBD1,TRBV6-5,TRBJ2-7,NA,TGTGCCAGCAGTTATGGGACAGGGAAGTACGAGCAGTACTTC,CASSYGTGKYEQYF
NA,TRBV6-1,TRBJ1-1,NA,TGTGCCAGCAGTGATGTGGGGGGGGGCACTGAAGCTTTCTTT,CASSDVGGGTEAFF
TRBD1,TRBV28,TRBJ2-1,NA,TGTGCCAGCCGTTTGCCGAAGGGACAGGGGTCCAATGAGCAGTTCTTC,CASRLPKGQGSNEQFF
NA,TRBV11-2,TRBJ1-1,NA,TGTGCCAGCAGCTTAGTTTCGGGAGGGCACACTGAAGCTTTCTTT,CASSLVSGGHTEAFF
NA,TRBV2,TRBJ1-1,NA,TGTGCCAGCAAAATCGCTAAGGCCCAGAACACTGAAGCTTTCTTT,CASKIAKAQNTEAFF
NA,TRBV19,TRBJ1-2,NA,TGTGCCAGTAGTAGGCAGGGGAGCGTACCGTATGGCTACACCTTC,CASSRQGSVPYGYTF
TRBD2,TRBV5-1,TRBJ2-3,NA,TGCGCCAGCAGCTTGGCCAGGGGAAGCGGGGGGGCAGATACGCAGTATTTT,CASSLARGSGGADTQYF
TRBD2,TRBV18,TRBJ2-2,NA,TGTGCCAGCTCACCGGGGACTAGCGGCACCGGGGAGCTGTTTTTT,CASSPGTSGTGELFF
NA,TRBV11-2,TRBJ2-7,few,TGTGCCAGCAGCCCAGAGTTTGCGGCCCCTTCCTACGAGCAGTACTTC,CASSPEFAAPSYEQYF
TRBD1,TRBV19,TRBJ1-1,NA,TGTGCCAGTAGTATGACAGGGGGCAACACTGAAGCTTTCTTT,CASSMTGGNTEAFF
NA,TRBV21-1,TRBJ1-3,NA,TGTGCCAGCAGCAATCCGGCCCTTCGGTGGGCAATCTCTGGAAACACCATATATTTT,CASSNPALRWAISGNTIYF
NA,TRBV18,TRBJ1-2,NA,TGTGCCAGCTCACCATTAGGGGTGGACTATGGCTACACCTTC,CASSPLGVDYGYTF
NA,TRBV28,TRBJ1-5,NA,TGTGCCAGCAGGAGCCGTGGGAGCAATCAGCCCCAGCATTTT,CASRSRGSNQPQHF
NA,TRBV12-3/TRBV12-4,TRBJ2-7,once,TGTGCCAGCAGTACGACGACACCATACGAGCAGTACTTC,CASSTTTPYEQYF
NA,TRBV9,TRBJ1-3,NA,TGTGCCAGCAGCTTAGACAGAGCCTCTGGAAACACCATATATTTT,CASSLDRASGNTIYF
TRBD1,TRBV7-9,TRBJ2-7,NA,TGTGCCAGCAGCGCGTGGACAGGGGGTGCTACCTACGAGCAGTACTTC,CASSAWTGGATYEQYF
NA,TRBV19,TRBJ1-5,NA,TGTGCCAGCCGAAATCACTGGGGCGATCAGCCCCAGCATTTT,CASRNHWGDQPQHF
NA,TRBV27,TRBJ2-7,NA,TGTGCCAGCACTTCAGTGCGAGGGAACCCCTACGAGCAGTACTTC,CASTSVRGNPYEQYF
TRBD1,TRBV5-1,TRBJ2-3,NA,TGCGCCAGCAGCTCAGGACAGGGAGTGACAGATACGCAGTATTTT,CASSSGQGVTDTQYF
TRBD1,TRBV5-5,TRBJ2-1,NA,TGTGCCAGCAGTAGACAGGGGAAGAATGAGCAGTTCTTC,CASSRQGKNEQFF
TRBD1,TRBV9,TRBJ2-1,NA,TGTGCCAGCAGCGTCGGGACAGGGGACTCAAATGAGCAGTTCTTC,CASSVGTGDSNEQFF
NA,TRBV9,TRBJ2-1,few,TGTGCCAGCAGCCCAGACACAGTGTCCAGTGAGCAGTTCTTC,CASSPDTVSSEQFF
NA,TRBV25-1,TRBJ1-1,NA,TGTGCCAGCAGTGTAGACAGGTGGGCGAACACTGAAGCTTTCTTT,CASSVDRWANTEAFF
NA,TRBV11-2,TRBJ2-2,NA,TGTGCCAGCAGCTTAACTGGTGGTCGAGCCGGGGAGCTGTTTTTT,CASSLTGGRAGELFF
NA,TRBV5-1,TRBJ2-5,NA,TGCGCCAGCAGCGAAGAGACCCAGTACTTC,CASSEETQYF
TRBD1,TRBV12-5,TRBJ1-2,NA,TGTGCTAGTGGTTTGACGGACAGGGGGGGCTACACCTTC,CASGLTDRGGYTF
NA,TRBV6-1,TRBJ1-2,NA,TGTGCCAGCAGTGAAGCGGGGCACACAGACTATGGCTACACCTTC,CASSEAGHTDYGYTF
TRBD2,TRBV7-9,TRBJ2-1,once,TGTGCCAGCAGCTCGACTAGCGGGAGTTTCAATGAGCAGTTCTTC,CASSSTSGSFNEQFF
NA,TRBV18,TRBJ1-5,NA,TGTGCCAGCTCAACCGGACGGAATCAGCCCCAGCATTTT,CASSTGRNQPQHF
TRBD1,TRBV7-9,TRBJ2-5,NA,TGTGCCAGCAGGTTACAGGGGGTAGAGACCCAGTACTTC,CASRLQGVETQYF
TRBD2,TRBV11-3,TRBJ2-7,NA,TGTGCCAGCAGCCCGGCTAGCGGATTGACCTACGAGCAGTACTTC,CASSPASGLTYEQYF
NA,TRBV11-3,TRBJ1-6,NA,TGTGCCAGCAGCTTAACGGGGTGGCCGAATTCACCCCTCCACTTT,CASSLTGWPNSPLHF